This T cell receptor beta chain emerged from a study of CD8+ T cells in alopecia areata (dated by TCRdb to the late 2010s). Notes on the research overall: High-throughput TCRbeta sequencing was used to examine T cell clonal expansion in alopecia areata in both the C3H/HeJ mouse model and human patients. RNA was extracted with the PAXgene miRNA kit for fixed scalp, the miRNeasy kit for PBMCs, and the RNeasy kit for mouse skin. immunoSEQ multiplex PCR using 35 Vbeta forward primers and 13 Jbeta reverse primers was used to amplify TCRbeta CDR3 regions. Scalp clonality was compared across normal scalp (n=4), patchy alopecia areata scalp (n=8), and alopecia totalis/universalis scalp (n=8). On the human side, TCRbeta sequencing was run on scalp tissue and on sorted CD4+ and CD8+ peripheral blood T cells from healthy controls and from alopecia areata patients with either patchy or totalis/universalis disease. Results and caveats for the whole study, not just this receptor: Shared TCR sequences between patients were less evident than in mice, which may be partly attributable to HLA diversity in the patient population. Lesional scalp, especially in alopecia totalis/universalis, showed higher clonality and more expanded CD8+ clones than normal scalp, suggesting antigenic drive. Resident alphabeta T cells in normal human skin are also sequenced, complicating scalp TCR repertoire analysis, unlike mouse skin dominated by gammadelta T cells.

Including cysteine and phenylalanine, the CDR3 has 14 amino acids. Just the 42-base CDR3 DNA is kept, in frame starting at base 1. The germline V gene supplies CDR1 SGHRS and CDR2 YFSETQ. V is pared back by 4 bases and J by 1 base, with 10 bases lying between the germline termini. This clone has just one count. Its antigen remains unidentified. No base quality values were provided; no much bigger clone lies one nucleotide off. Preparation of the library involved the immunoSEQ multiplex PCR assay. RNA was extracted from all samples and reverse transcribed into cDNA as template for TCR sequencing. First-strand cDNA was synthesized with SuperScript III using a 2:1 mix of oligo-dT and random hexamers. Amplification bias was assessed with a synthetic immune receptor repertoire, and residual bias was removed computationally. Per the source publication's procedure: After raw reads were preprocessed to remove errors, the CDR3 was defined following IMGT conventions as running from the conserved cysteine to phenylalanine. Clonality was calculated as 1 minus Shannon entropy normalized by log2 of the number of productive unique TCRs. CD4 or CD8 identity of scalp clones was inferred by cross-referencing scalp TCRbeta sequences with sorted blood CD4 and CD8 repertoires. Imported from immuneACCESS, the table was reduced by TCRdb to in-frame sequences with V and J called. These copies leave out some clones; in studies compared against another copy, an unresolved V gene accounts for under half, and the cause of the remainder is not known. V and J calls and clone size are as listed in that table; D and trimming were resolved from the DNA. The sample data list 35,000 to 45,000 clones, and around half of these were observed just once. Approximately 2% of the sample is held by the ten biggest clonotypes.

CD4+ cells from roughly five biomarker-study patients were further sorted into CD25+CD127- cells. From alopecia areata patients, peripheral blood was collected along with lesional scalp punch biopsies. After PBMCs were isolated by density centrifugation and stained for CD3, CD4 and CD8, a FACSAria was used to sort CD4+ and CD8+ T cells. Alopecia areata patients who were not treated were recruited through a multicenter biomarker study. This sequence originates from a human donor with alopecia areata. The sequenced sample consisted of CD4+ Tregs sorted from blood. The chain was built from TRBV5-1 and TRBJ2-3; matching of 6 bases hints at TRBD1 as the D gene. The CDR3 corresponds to CASSIHRGTDTQYF. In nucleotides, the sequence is TGCGCCAGCAGCATCCACAGGGGCACAGATACGCAGTATTTT.